The 24 T cell receptor beta chains below were found in one sample sequenced in a study of blood T cells in healthy people across ages. Using a J-beta primer mix together with a sample-barcoded 5' primer, a second PCR was run for roughly 6 to 12 cycles. TCRdb analysed the 5' RACE reads with MiXCR anew, one entry per CDR3 protein. The table has some 730,000 distinct CDR3 sequences, about 20% seen once. Material for sequencing was blood. These receptors were collected from a man between 65 and 85 years old in good health.

This clonotype has more than one count but fewer than ten. The chain carries TRBV20-1 and TRBJ2-1; D perhaps matches TRBD2 (6 bases). The CDR3 sequence is 16 residues long. Trimming cost V 2 bases and J 0 bases, with 14 bases left between them. The germline V gene has CDR1 DFQATT and CDR2 SNEGSKA (reference sequence). The CDR3 region is CSARREEAGSYNEQFF. The CDR3 nucleotides are TGCAGTGCTAGAAGGGAGGAAGCGGGCTCCTACAATGAGCAGTTCTTC.

This clonotype was picked up a small number of times. V usage is TRBV12-3 or TRBV12-4 and J usage is TRBJ2-5; TRBD2 agrees at 13 bases. The assigned J gene may be wrong: the sequence end matches TRBJ2-1 better. The CDR3 totals 15 residues. CDR3 sequence reads: CASRWTSGSGNEQFF. The DNA for the CDR3 is TGTGCCAGCAGGTGGACTAGCGGGAGTGGGAATGAGCAGTTCTTC.

The chain couples TRBV12-3 or TRBV12-4 to TRBJ1-2; 8 bases fit TRBD1. The CDR3 is 15 amino acids. J was trimmed by 4 bases and V by 7 bases; bases with no gene match: 11. The CDR3 protein is CASIRTGGFFYGYTF. The CDR3 nucleotides read TGTGCCAGCATCCGAACAGGGGGTTTTTTCTATGGCTACACCTTC.

This clonotype came up a few times. The chain combines TRBV12-5 with TRBJ2-3; a weak D match, TRBD2 (6 bases). V was trimmed by 3 bases and J by 6 bases, leaving 10 bases between them. The CDR3 is 13 residues long. Germline loops: CDR1 LGHNT, CDR2 FRNRAP. Here the CDR3 reads CASGFGGADTQYF. The CDR3 nucleotides are TGTGCTAGTGGTTTCGGCGGGGCGGATACGCAGTATTTT.

This clonotype was counted between two and nine times. The genes are TRBV20-1 and TRBJ1-1; no clear D. V gave up 0 bases and J gave up 3 bases, with 8 bases separating them. The CDR3 loop spans 13 amino acids. Germline CDR1 reads DFQATT; CDR2 reads SNEGSKA (reference sequence). The CDR3 loop is CSARERRDTEAFF. CDR3 DNA: TGCAGTGCTAGAGAGCGGAGGGACACTGAAGCTTTCTTT.

This chain joins TRBV6-2 or TRBV6-3 and TRBJ2-7; D is unresolved. The V gene's germline CDR1 is MNHEY and CDR2 SVGEGT. Deletions cut 0 bases from V and 5 bases from J, with 11 bases between. There are 14 residues in the CDR3. The CDR3 DNA sequence: TGTGCCAGCAGTTACTCAGGGTCGACTCACGAGCAGTACTTC. It is translated as CASSYSGSTHEQYF.

The chain couples TRBV24-1 to TRBJ2-1; TRBD2 agrees at 7 bases. V was clipped by 4 bases and J by 3 bases; unmatched bases: 8. Germline V CDR1 and CDR2: KGHDR, SFDVKD. CDR3 length: 16 residues. This chain's CDR3 is CATSDRLAENYNEQFF. The DNA of the CDR3 is TGTGCCACCAGTGACCGTCTAGCGGAGAACTACAATGAGCAGTTCTTC.

With respect to this clonotype: A junction end diverges from the germline sequence, so it may reflect a read error. This chain joins TRBV7-2 and TRBJ2-5; maybe TRBD2 (6 bases). The CDR3 runs 14 residues. Germline V gives CDR1 SGHTA, CDR2 FQGNSA. The CDR3 protein is CASSLASRAGSPFF. The CDR3 DNA sequence: TGTGCCAGCAGCTTAGCGAGTCGAGCGGGCTCCCCGTTCTTC. Drawing the rest from reference TRBV7-2 and TRBJ2-5, the complete variable domain is GAGVSQSPSNKVTEKGKDVELRCDPISGHTALYWYRQSLGQGLEFLIYFQGNSAPDKSGLPSDRFSAERTGGSVSTLTIQRTQQEDSAVYLCASSLASRAGSPFFGPGTRLLVL.

Turning to this clonotype: A junction boundary mismatches the germline segment, possibly from a read error. In DNA form, the CDR3 reads TGTGCCAGCAGCTTTGGGGAACTGGCCTTC. Residues: CASSFGELAF. This sequence joins TRBV7-2 and TRBJ1-2; no definite D call. Per the germline V gene, CDR1 is SGHTA and CDR2 is FQGNSA. The CDR3 loop spans 10 amino acids.

There are a few counts of this clonotype. The chain employs TRBV7-3 and TRBJ2-3, with D possibly matching TRBD2 (6 bases). CDR3 size: 17 residues. V was trimmed by 0 bases and J by 9 bases, leaving 22 bases between them. CDR1 SGHTA and CDR2 FQGTGA come from the germline V gene. Here the CDR3 reads CASSLTHGGALGRTQYF. In DNA form, the CDR3 reads TGTGCCAGCAGCTTAACCCACGGAGGGGCCTTGGGTAGGACGCAGTATTTT.

The sample holds one count of this clonotype. The V and J genes are TRBV9 and TRBJ1-1; D is ambiguous. CDR3 length: 15 amino acids. Trimming stripped 4 bases from V and 5 bases from J, with 18 bases between. Germline V gene data show CDR1 as SGDLS and CDR2 as YYNGEE. CDR3 in DNA: TGTGCCAGCAGCCCTGGCCATGGATGGGAAACTGAAGCTTTCTTT. It encodes CASSPGHGWETEAFF.

The chain recombines TRBV28 with TRBJ1-2; 8 bases align to TRBD1. Unmatched junction bases numbered 8, after V lost 5 bases and J lost 3 bases. The CDR3 length is 15 residues. CDR1 is MDHEN and CDR2 is SYDVKM in the germline V gene. CDR3 region: CASSTKAGGYYGYTF. The DNA of the CDR3 is TGTGCCAGCAGTACGAAGGCAGGGGGCTACTATGGCTACACCTTC.

In this sample, this clonotype turned up a few times. The chain joins TRBV28 to TRBJ1-4, with D uncertain. Germline V gene data show CDR1 as MDHEN and CDR2 as SYDVKM. The CDR3 is made up of 11 amino acids. V dropped 2 bases and J dropped 10 bases, with 5 bases sitting between them. The CDR3 sequence: CASSLIGKLFF. DNA for the CDR3: TGTGCCAGCAGTTTAATCGGAAAACTGTTTTTT.

J is TRBJ2-5 and V is TRBV7-7, with 8 bases identical to TRBD1. Trimming removed 5 bases from V and 3 bases from J; junction bases left unmatched: 2. The CDR3 loop spans 13 amino acids. Looked up from germline, CDR1 is SSHAT and CDR2 is FNYEAQ (reference sequence). Written as DNA, the CDR3 is TGTGCCAGCAGCCCGACAGGGGAAGAGACCCAGTACTTC. Protein product: CASSPTGEETQYF.

This clonotype was observed a handful of times. CDR3 sequence (DNA): TGCAGCGTGAAGAGGGGTAACATTCAGTACTTC. This sequence encodes CSVKRGNIQYF. This chain joins TRBV29-1 and TRBJ2-4; D may correspond to TRBD1 or TRBD2 (5 bases each). Germline CDR1 is SQVTM and CDR2 is ANQGSEA. There are 11 residues in the CDR3. V gave up 6 bases and J gave up 7 bases, with 10 bases separating them.

The CDR3 nucleotides read TGTGCCAGCTCCCTCGGGACAGGGGGCTTCAACGTC. Its protein is CASSLGTGGFNV. The rearrangement joins TRBV18 to TRBJ2-7; 12 bases agree with TRBD1. The CDR3 has 12 amino acids. Germline CDR1 KGHSH, CDR2 LQKENI.

As regards this clonotype: This CDR3 is missing its conserved last phenylalanine or tryptophan, likely due to a read error. CDR3 bases: TGTGCCAGCAGCTTGGCGGGTGCCCAAGAGACCCAGTACTCC. It yields the protein CASSLAGAQETQYS. The chain is built from TRBV7-2 and TRBJ2-5; TRBD2 might be the D (5 bases). V was pared by 3 bases and J by 1 base, with 9 bases between. Looked up from germline, CDR1 is SGHTA and CDR2 is FQGNSA. The length of the CDR3 is 14 residues.

The sample holds a few counts of this clonotype. The chain has TRBV7-6 and TRBJ2-2; TRBD1 is a possible D gene (5 bases). Trimming took 5 bases from V and 0 from J, leaving 10 bases between them. There are 15 residues in the CDR3. CDR1 is SGHVS and CDR2 is FNYEAQ in the germline V gene. CDR3 coding DNA: TGTGCCAGCAGCCAGACAGTTGCGAACACCGGGGAGCTGTTTTTT. It codes for CASSQTVANTGELFF.

The chain links TRBV9 to TRBJ2-1; D ambiguous. Trimming cost V 4 bases and J 5 bases, with 13 bases left between them. The CDR3 length is 14 residues. Per germline, CDR1 SGDLS and CDR2 YYNGEE. The CDR3 region has the DNA TGTGCCAGCAGCCCTCACCCGGATAACAATGAGCAGTTCTTC. This codes for CASSPHPDNNEQFF.

The CDR3 DNA reads as TGTGCCAGTAGTACCGGGACACCGGGAGACTATGGCTACACCTTC. Amino acid sequence: CASSTGTPGDYGYTF. This rearrangement joins TRBV19 to TRBJ1-2; tentative D call: TRBD1 (6 bases). The CDR3 has 15 amino acids. The ends were cut back, 4 bases at V and 3 bases at J, with 15 bases in the middle. Germline V CDR1 and CDR2: LNHDA, SQIVND (reference sequence).

This clonotype was detected a few times. The CDR3: CASSPPGPDENIQYF. CDR3 coding DNA: TGTGCCAGCTCACCACCGGGGCCAGATGAAAACATTCAGTACTTC. The chain carries TRBV18 and TRBJ2-4, with D perhaps TRBD1 (5 bases). The CDR3 totals 15 residues. Trimming took off 0 bases at V and 5 bases at J, with 11 bases between the two ends. Germline CDR1 reads KGHSH; CDR2 reads LQKENI.

V and J are TRBV4-2 and TRBJ2-3; D is undetermined. The CDR3 is 16 residues long. The germline V gene encodes CDR1 LGHNA and CDR2 YNFKEQ. The V and J ends lost 0 bases and 1 base respectively, with 11 bases between them. The CDR3 loop is CASSQDGKGGTDTQYF. In DNA, the CDR3 is TGTGCCAGCAGCCAAGATGGGAAGGGCGGCACAGATACGCAGTATTTT.

This chain connects TRBV28 to TRBJ2-3, with a weak D call TRBD2 (5 bases). Trimming stripped 7 bases from V and 2 bases from J, with 16 bases between. In germline, CDR1 is MDHEN, CDR2 SYDVKM. This CDR3 spans 15 amino acids. As DNA, the CDR3 is TGTGCCAGCATCTCTCGGAGACTATTCACAGATACGCAGTATTTT. The encoded protein is CASISRRLFTDTQYF. Full variable domain (missing parts from reference TRBV28 and TRBJ2-3): DVKVTQSSRYLVKRTGEKVFLECVQDMDHENMFWYRQDPGLGLRLIYFSYDVKMKEKGDIPEGYSVSREKKERFSLILESASTNQTSMYLCASISRRLFTDTQYFGPGTRLTVL.

In nucleotides, the CDR3 is TGTGCCAGCAGCCAAGATATTTTCGTTAAAGGGTTGGCGGTTATTCAGTACTTC. Amino acid sequence: CASSQDIFVKGLAVIQYF. The genes are TRBV14 and TRBJ2-4; D gene ambiguous. The CDR3 has 18 amino acids. From germline, CDR1 is SGHDN and CDR2 FVKESK. V was cut by 0 bases and J by 10 bases, with 25 bases left in between.